This is a list of T cell receptor beta chains from one sample in a study of T cell repertoires in cytomegalovirus infection. Each CDR3 protein is one row after TCRdb ran MiXCR on the reads. The repertoire holds 700,000 to 950,000 distinct CDR3 sequences, with about 31% as singletons. These receptors have no identified antigens. This material consisted of cultured CD8+ T cells from PBMCs, taken from culture after CMV antigen stimulation. The source of these receptors is a human donor in good health (CMV status not recorded). Some clones in this sample may be carry-over from other donors' samples. Both conserved end residues are part of each CDR3. The order of the fields is J gene, clone size, D gene, V gene, CDR3 protein, CDR3 DNA. D genes are given only for firm matches. Expanded clones are given a class, and other clones once, few, many or no size at all.

J: TRBJ2-7
size: NA
D: NA
V: TRBV19
CDR3: CASSPSGPDEQYF
DNA: TGTGCCAGTAGTCCCTCAGGGCCTGACGAGCAGTACTTC

J: TRBJ2-1
size: NA
D: TRBD2
V: TRBV7-8
CDR3: CASSFRQSLAGGPNEQFF
DNA: TGTGCCAGCAGCTTCCGACAGTCCTTAGCGGGGGGGCCCAATGAGCAGTTCTTC

J: TRBJ2-1
size: many
D: NA
V: TRBV7-6
CDR3: CASSSRGNEQFF
DNA: TGTGCCAGCAGCTCTAGGGGAAATGAGCAGTTCTTC

J: TRBJ2-5
size: once
D: NA
V: TRBV14
CDR3: CASSQDSLPETQYF
DNA: TGTGCCAGCAGCCAAGACTCTCTACCAGAGACCCAGTACTTC

J: TRBJ1-5
size: NA
D: NA
V: TRBV2
CDR3: CASTFRLIATGNQPQHF
DNA: TGTGCCAGCACTTTTAGGTTGATCGCTACAGGCAATCAGCCCCAGCATTTT

J: TRBJ1-1
size: many
D: NA
V: TRBV7-6
CDR3: CASSQEGHLNTEAFF
DNA: TGTGCCAGCAGCCAAGAAGGACACTTGAACACTGAAGCTTTCTTT

J: TRBJ1-5
size: many
D: NA
V: TRBV7-8
CDR3: CASSLGLNSNQPQHF
DNA: TGTGCCAGCAGCTTAGGGCTCAATAGCAATCAGCCCCAGCATTTT

J: TRBJ2-2
size: few
D: TRBD2
V: TRBV11-1
CDR3: CASSSSGGLAGMAGELFF
DNA: TGTGCCAGCAGCTCCAGCGGGGGACTAGCGGGGATGGCCGGGGAGCTGTTTTTT

J: TRBJ1-1
size: NA
D: NA
V: TRBV5-4
CDR3: CASSLWTSTEAFF
DNA: TGTGCCAGCAGCTTATGGACGAGCACTGAAGCTTTCTTT

J: TRBJ2-7
size: NA
D: NA
V: TRBV7-9
CDR3: CASSLGLGLKEQYF
DNA: TGTGCCAGCAGCTTAGGTCTCGGACTCAAGGAGCAGTACTTC

J: TRBJ2-5
size: NA
D: TRBD2
V: TRBV10-2
CDR3: CASSRTGTRDQETQYF
DNA: TGCGCCAGCAGTAGGACCGGGACTAGGGACCAAGAGACCCAGTACTTC

J: TRBJ2-2
size: many
D: TRBD2
V: TRBV7-2
CDR3: CASSLGSGEIANTGELFF
DNA: TGTGCCAGCAGCTTAGGTAGCGGGGAGATCGCGAACACCGGGGAGCTGTTTTTT

J: TRBJ1-1
size: many
D: NA
V: TRBV27
CDR3: CASSFVFAAEAFF
DNA: TGTGCCAGCAGTTTCGTCTTCGCAGCTGAAGCTTTCTTT

J: TRBJ2-3
size: NA
D: TRBD2
V: TRBV6-6
CDR3: CASSQNPTSGGHTDTQYF
DNA: TGTGCCAGCAGTCAAAATCCAACTAGCGGGGGTCACACAGATACGCAGTATTTT

J: TRBJ1-4
size: few
D: TRBD1
V: TRBV7-6
CDR3: CASSPGQGKEKLFF
DNA: TGTGCCAGCAGCCCCGGACAGGGGAAGGAAAAACTGTTTTTT

J: TRBJ1-2
size: few
D: NA
V: TRBV12-3/TRBV12-4
CDR3: CASSLDNDHYGYTF
DNA: TGTGCCAGCAGCCTGGACAACGACCACTATGGCTACACCTTC

J: TRBJ1-5
size: few
D: NA
V: TRBV24-1
CDR3: CATSDRQSNQPQHF
DNA: TGTGCCACCAGTGATCGACAGAGCAATCAGCCCCAGCATTTT

J: TRBJ2-5
size: NA
D: NA
V: TRBV6-1
CDR3: CASSQTRREETQYF
DNA: TGTGCCAGCAGCCAGACACGGAGGGAAGAGACCCAGTACTTC